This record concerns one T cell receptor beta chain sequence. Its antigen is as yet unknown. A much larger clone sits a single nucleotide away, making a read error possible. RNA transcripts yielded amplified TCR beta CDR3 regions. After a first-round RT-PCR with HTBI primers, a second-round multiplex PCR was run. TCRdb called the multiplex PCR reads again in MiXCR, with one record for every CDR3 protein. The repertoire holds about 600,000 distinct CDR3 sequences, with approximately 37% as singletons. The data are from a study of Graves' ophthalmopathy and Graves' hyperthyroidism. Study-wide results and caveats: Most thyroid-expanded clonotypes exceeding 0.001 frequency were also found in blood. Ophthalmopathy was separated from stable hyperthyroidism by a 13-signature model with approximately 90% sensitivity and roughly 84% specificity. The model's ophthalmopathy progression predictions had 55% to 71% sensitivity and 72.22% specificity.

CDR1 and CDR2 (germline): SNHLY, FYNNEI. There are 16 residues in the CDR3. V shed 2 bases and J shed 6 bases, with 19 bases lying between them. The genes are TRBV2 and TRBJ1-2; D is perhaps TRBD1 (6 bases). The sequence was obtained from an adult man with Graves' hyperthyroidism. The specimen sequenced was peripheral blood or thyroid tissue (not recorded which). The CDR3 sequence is CASSETVTGRNHGYTF. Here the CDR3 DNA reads TGTGCCAGCAGTGAAACGGTCACAGGGCGCAACCATGGCTACACCTTC.